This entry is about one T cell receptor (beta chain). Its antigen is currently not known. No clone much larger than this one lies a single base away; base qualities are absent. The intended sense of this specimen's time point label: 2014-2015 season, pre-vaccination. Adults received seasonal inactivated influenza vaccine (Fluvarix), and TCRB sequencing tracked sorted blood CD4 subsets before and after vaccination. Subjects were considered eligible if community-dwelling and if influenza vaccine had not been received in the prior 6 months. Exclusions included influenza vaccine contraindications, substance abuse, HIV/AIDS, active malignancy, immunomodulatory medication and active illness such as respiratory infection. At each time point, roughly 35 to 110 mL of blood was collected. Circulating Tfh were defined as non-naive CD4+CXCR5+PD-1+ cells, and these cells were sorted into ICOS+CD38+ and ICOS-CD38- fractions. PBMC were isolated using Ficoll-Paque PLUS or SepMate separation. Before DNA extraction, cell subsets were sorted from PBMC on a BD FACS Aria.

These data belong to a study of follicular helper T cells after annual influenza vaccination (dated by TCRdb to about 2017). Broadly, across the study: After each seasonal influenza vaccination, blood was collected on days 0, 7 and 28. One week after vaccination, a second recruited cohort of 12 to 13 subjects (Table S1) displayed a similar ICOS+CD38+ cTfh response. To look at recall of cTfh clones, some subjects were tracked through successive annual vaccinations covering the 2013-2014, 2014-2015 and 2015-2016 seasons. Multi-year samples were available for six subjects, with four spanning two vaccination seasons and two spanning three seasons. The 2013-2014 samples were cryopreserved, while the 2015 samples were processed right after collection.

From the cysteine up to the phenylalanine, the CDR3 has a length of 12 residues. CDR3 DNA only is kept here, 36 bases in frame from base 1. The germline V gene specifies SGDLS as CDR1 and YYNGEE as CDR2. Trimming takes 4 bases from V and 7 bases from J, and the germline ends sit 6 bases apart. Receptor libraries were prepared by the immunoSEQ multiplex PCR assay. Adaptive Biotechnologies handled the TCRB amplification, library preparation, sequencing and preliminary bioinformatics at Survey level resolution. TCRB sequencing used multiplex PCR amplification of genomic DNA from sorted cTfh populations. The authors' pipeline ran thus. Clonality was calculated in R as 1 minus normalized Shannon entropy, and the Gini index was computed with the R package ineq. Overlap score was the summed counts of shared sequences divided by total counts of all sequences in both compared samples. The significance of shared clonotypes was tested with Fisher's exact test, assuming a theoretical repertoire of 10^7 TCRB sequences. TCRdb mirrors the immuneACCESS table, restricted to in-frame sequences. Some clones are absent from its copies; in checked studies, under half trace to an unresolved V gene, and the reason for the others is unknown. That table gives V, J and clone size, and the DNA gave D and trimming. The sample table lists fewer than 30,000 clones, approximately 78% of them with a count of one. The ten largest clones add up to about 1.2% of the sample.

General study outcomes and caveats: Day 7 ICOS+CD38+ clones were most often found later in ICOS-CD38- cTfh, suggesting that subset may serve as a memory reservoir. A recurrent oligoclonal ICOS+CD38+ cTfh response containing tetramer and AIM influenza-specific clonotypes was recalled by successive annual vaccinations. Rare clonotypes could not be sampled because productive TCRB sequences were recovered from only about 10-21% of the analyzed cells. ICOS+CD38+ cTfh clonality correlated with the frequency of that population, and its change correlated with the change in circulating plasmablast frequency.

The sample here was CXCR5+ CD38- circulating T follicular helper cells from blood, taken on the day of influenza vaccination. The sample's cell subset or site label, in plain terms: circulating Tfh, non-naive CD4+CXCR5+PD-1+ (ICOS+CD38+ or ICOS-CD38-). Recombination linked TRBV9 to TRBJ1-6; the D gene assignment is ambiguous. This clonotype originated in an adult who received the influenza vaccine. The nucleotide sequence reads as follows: TGTGCCAGCAGCTTGGAGAATTCACCCCTCCACTTT. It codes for CASSLENSPLHF.